The sequence of this T cell receptor beta chain was determined in a study of circulating and synovial CD4+ cells in juvenile arthritis. Germline V CDR1 and CDR2: MNHEY, SVGAGI. The V gene lost 7 bases and the J gene lost 4 bases, with 19 bases spanning the gap. The CDR3 extends over 15 amino acids. The protocol was immunoSEQ multiplex PCR, while the TCRdb copy is restricted to in-frame clones and leaves out a portion. The table records 36,000 or so clones, roughly 94% of them present only once. The receptor was derived from a human donor with juvenile idiopathic arthritis. This chain links TRBV6-5 with TRBJ1-2; D possibly corresponds to TRBD1 (6 bases). The sequenced sample consisted of CD4+ T cells from blood. CDR3: CASKPIRGDGYGYTF. Here the CDR3 DNA reads TGTGCCAGCAAGCCAATCAGGGGTGATGGCTATGGCTACACCTTC.